These 24 T cell receptor beta chains originate from one sample sequenced in a study of blood T cell repertoires in COVID-19. Here immunoSEQ multiplex PCR was the method, and the copy in TCRdb shows in-frame clones only, minus some. The sample holds under 150,000 clones, 70% to 80% seen once. Sequencing input: peripheral blood. The origin of the receptors is a woman aged 45 to 65 with active or convalescent COVID-19.

V is TRBV3-1 (or the pseudogene TRBV3-2) and J is TRBJ2-5, with 7 bases lining up with TRBD2. Germline CDR1 and CDR2: LGHDT and YNNKEL (reference sequence). The CDR3 is 15 residues long. Trimming at V came to 2 bases and at J to 5 bases, leaving 8 bases not matched to a gene. In DNA form, the CDR3 reads TGTGCCAGCAGCCAAAGGCGGCAGGGAGGGGAGACCCAGTACTTC. Its protein is CASSQRRQGGETQYF.

The chain is built from TRBV2 and TRBJ1-3, with 7 bases aligning to TRBD1. The germline gives CDR1 SNHLY, CDR2 FYNNEI. J was trimmed by 5 bases and V by 4 bases; bases with no gene match: 5. This CDR3 has 14 amino acids. The DNA for the CDR3 is TGTGCCAGCAGTGGCGGGGACAGCCGAAACACCATATATTTT. Residues: CASSGGDSRNTIYF.

This chain joins TRBV24-1 and TRBJ2-1; D is unresolved. Trimming took 4 bases from V and 5 from J, leaving 8 bases between them. Germline V gene sequence: CDR1 KGHDR, CDR2 SFDVKD. The CDR3 length is 13 residues. This CDR3 reads CATSDFNDNEQFF. DNA of the CDR3: TGTGCCACCAGTGACTTTAATGACAATGAGCAGTTCTTC.

The chain couples TRBV9 to TRBJ1-3; D is unclear. V was trimmed by 0 bases and J by 0 bases, leaving 7 bases between them. CDR1 is SGDLS, CDR2 YYNGEE, per germline. This CDR3 spans 15 amino acids. The CDR3 spells CASSVDPNSGNTIYF. The CDR3 nucleotides are TGTGCCAGCAGCGTAGATCCTAACTCTGGAAACACCATATATTTT.

The rearrangement uses TRBV5-1 and TRBJ2-3, with TRBD2 matching 8 bases. The J segment lost 0 bases and the V segment lost 3 bases, leaving 6 bases of the junction unmatched. The CDR3 sequence is 16 residues long. Germline V lookup: CDR1 SGHRS, CDR2 YFSETQ. CDR3 DNA: TGCGCCAGCAGCTCGTCGACTAGCGCAAGCACAGATACGCAGTATTTT. Amino acids: CASSSSTSASTDTQYF.

The CDR3 DNA reads as TGTGCCAGCAGTGATCACGGACAGGGCGAAGACGAAAAACTGTTTTTT. The encoded protein is CASSDHGQGEDEKLFF. The chain is built from TRBV25-1 and TRBJ1-4, with 8 bases identical to TRBD1. V trimming: 3 bases; J trimming: 8 bases; junction bases outside the gene matches: 11. Looked up from germline, CDR1 is MGHDK and CDR2 is SYGVNS. CDR3 length equals 16 residues.

This clone was seen more than once but under ten times. The chain carries TRBV6-5 and TRBJ1-2; D gene ambiguous. V was clipped by 2 bases and J by 6 bases, with 10 bases between them. Per germline, CDR1 MNHEY and CDR2 SVGAGI. The CDR3 is 13 residues long. The CDR3, as DNA: TGTGCCAGCAGTTACGAGGGCGCGGATGGCTACACCTTC. Its translation: CASSYEGADGYTF.

The chain couples TRBV7-8 to TRBJ2-7, with TRBD1 identical over 11 bases. The CDR3 has 20 amino acids. J was trimmed by 2 bases and V by 2 bases; bases with no gene match: 17. Germline V gives CDR1 SGHVS, CDR2 FQNEAQ. The CDR3 DNA reads TGTGCCAGCAGCTTATATATTATCCCCGGACAGGGGGCAAAAACCTACGAGCAGTACTTC. Amino acid sequence: CASSLYIIPGQGAKTYEQYF.

The gene calls are TRBV12-3 or TRBV12-4 and TRBJ1-4, with 7 bases lining up with TRBD1. V was clipped by 6 bases and J by 5 bases; unmatched bases: 3. This CDR3 is 13 amino acids long. DNA of the CDR3: TGTGCCAGCAGAGTGGACAGGAATGAAAAACTGTTTTTT. Translated, it gives CASRVDRNEKLFF.

This rearrangement joins TRBV18 to TRBJ1-3; 11 bases fit TRBD1. The CDR3 is made up of 16 amino acids. CDR1 and CDR2 from the germline V gene are KGHSH and LQKENI. Germline trimming cut 1 base from V and 2 bases from J; bases unmatched to any gene: 1. The CDR3 DNA sequence: TGTGCCAGCTCACCACTGGACAGGGGGCCTGGAAACACCATATATTTT. This encodes CASSPLDRGPGNTIYF.

This clone was picked up one time. The chain couples TRBV4-3 to TRBJ2-1; 11 bases fit TRBD2. CDR1 and CDR2 from the germline V gene are LGHNA and YSLEER. With V trimmed by 8 bases and J by 6 bases, 12 bases remained unmatched. This CDR3 region has 16 residues. As DNA, the CDR3 is TGCGCCAGCTGCCCCTCACTAGCGGGAGAAGGCAATGAGCAGTTCTTC. This translates into CASCPSLAGEGNEQFF.

The chain is built from TRBV14 and TRBJ2-7, with TRBD2 identical over 8 bases. With 3 bases clipped from V and 7 bases from J, the junction kept 11 bases outside the gene matches. The germline gives CDR1 SGHDN, CDR2 FVKESK. This CDR3 has 15 residues. CDR3 amino acids: CASSQELAVRGEQYF. The CDR3, as DNA: TGTGCCAGCAGCCAGGAACTAGCGGTCAGAGGAGAGCAGTACTTC.

This clone was recorded only once. V is TRBV4-3 and J is TRBJ2-3; 14 bases map to TRBD2. CDR3 length equals 18 residues. The germline CDR1 and CDR2 sequences are LGHNA and YSLEER. J was trimmed by 4 bases and V by 4 bases; bases with no gene match: 10. CDR3 in amino acids: CASSLPGTSGSYADTQYF. The CDR3 DNA reads TGCGCCAGCAGCCTACCCGGGACTAGCGGGAGTTACGCAGATACGCAGTATTTT.

The chain is built from TRBV7-2 and TRBJ2-7; TRBD2 might be the D (6 bases). V lost 1 base, J lost 3 bases, and 13 bases lay in between. Germline V gives CDR1 SGHTA, CDR2 FQGNSA. The CDR3 totals 15 residues. CDR3 nucleotide sequence: TGTGCCAGCAGCTTAGGGGCGGGGTCCCACTACGAGCAGTACTTC. Translating it yields CASSLGAGSHYEQYF.

This chain uses TRBV14 with TRBJ2-3, with 13 bases aligning to TRBD2. V shed 3 bases, J shed 4 bases, and the junction held 7 bases outside the gene matches. CDR1 is SGHDN and CDR2 is FVKESK in the germline V gene. The CDR3 loop spans 17 amino acids. This CDR3 is CASSQRKTSGGSDTQYF. The DNA of the CDR3 is TGTGCCAGCAGCCAGAGGAAGACTAGCGGGGGGTCAGATACGCAGTATTTT.

The V call is TRBV5-4, the J call TRBJ2-7, with 8 bases that match TRBD1. Trimming removed 4 bases from V and 5 bases from J; junction bases left unmatched: 8. CDR1 and CDR2 (germline): SGHNT, YYREEE (reference sequence). This CDR3 has 14 residues. The CDR3 protein is CASSQGQGTDEQYF. The CDR3 bases are TGTGCCAGCAGCCAAGGACAGGGTACCGACGAGCAGTACTTC.

The chain carries TRBV6-8 and TRBJ2-2; TRBD1 might be the D (5 bases). The V gene lost 2 bases and the J gene lost 7 bases, with 11 bases spanning the gap. The germline V gene has CDR1 MNHGY and CDR2 SAAAGT. The CDR3 runs 14 residues. The CDR3 sequence: CASSYIRDDGELFF. The CDR3, as DNA: TGTGCCAGCAGTTACATCAGGGATGACGGGGAGCTGTTTTTT.

The CDR3 DNA follows: TGTGCCAGCAGCGTTAGTTGGGGGGCCGGGGAGCTGTTTTTT. Residues: CASSVSWGAGELFF. The chain is built from TRBV9 and TRBJ2-2; D is perhaps TRBD2 (6 bases). CDR3 length: 14 residues. In germline, CDR1 is SGDLS, CDR2 YYNGEE. V lost 2 bases and J 6 bases, leaving 11 bases between the germline ends.

The chain couples TRBV5-1 to TRBJ2-3; a possible D gene is TRBD2 (5 bases). The CDR3 sequence is 15 residues long. Germline CDR1 reads SGHRS; CDR2 reads YFSETQ. With 4 bases removed from V and 2 bases from J, the gap between germline ends came to 14 bases. The CDR3 nucleotides are TGCGCCAGCAGCCTACAGCTAGGACTCACAGATACGCAGTATTTT. Translated, it gives CASSLQLGLTDTQYF.

This clone showed up just once. The rearrangement links TRBV9 to TRBJ2-7; the match to TRBD2 covers 10 bases. The V and J ends lost 4 bases and 0 bases, in that order; junction bases with no gene match: 1. The CDR3 contains 14 residues. Germline assignment: CDR1 SGDLS and CDR2 YYNGEE. DNA of the CDR3: TGTGCCAGCAGCCCTAGCGGGAGCTCCTACGAGCAGTACTTC. It is translated as CASSPSGSSYEQYF.

This clone was detected a few times. This CDR3 is also generated by other DNA sequences in the sample. The chain couples TRBV29-1 to TRBJ1-2, with a weak D call TRBD1 (5 bases). V shed 3 bases and J shed 4 bases, with 15 bases lying between them. This CDR3 is built from 14 residues. In germline, CDR1 is SQVTM, CDR2 ANQGSEA. The CDR3 sequence is CSVDRRGESYGYTF. In DNA, the CDR3 is TGCAGCGTTGATCGCCGGGGGGAGAGCTATGGCTACACCTTC.

J is TRBJ2-4 and V is TRBV27; 16 bases match TRBD2. J lost 7 bases, V lost 5 bases, and 8 bases had no gene match. The germline V gene has CDR1 MNHEY and CDR2 SMNVEV (reference sequence). The CDR3 loop spans 17 amino acids. CDR3 region: CASSPGTSGRGGNIQYF. The CDR3 DNA sequence: TGTGCCAGCAGTCCCGGGACTAGCGGGAGGGGAGGGAACATTCAGTACTTC.

The V call is TRBV29-1, the J call TRBJ1-4, with D maybe TRBD1 (6 bases). The CDR3 totals 16 residues. V shed 4 bases and J shed 8 bases, with 23 bases lying between them. CDR1 and CDR2 (germline): SQVTM, ANQGSEA. Here the CDR3 DNA reads TGCAGCGTTGGCCTTGGGTTTTCAGGGGTGGGCGAAAAACTGTTTTTT. This encodes CSVGLGFSGVGEKLFF.

J is TRBJ2-5 and V is TRBV9, with 10 bases identical to TRBD2. The CDR3 consists of 15 residues. V lost 2 bases and J lost 5; bases outside the gene matches: 6. Germline CDR1 is SGDLS and CDR2 is YYNGEE. CDR3 bases: TGTGCCAGCAGCGTGGGACTAGCGAGGGTGGAGACCCAGTACTTC. Its translation: CASSVGLARVETQYF.